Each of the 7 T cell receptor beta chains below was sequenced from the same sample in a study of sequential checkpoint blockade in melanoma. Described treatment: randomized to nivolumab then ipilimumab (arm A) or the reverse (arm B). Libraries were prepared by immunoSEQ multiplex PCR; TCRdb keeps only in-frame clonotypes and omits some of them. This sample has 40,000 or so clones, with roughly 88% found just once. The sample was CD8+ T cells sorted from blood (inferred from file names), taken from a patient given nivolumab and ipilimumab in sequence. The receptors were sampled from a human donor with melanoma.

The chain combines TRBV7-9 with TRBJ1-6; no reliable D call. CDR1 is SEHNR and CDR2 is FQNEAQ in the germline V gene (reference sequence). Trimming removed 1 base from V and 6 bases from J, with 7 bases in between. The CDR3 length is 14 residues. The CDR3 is CASSLGRINSPLHF. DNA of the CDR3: TGTGCCAGCAGCTTAGGCAGAATTAATTCACCCCTCCACTTT.

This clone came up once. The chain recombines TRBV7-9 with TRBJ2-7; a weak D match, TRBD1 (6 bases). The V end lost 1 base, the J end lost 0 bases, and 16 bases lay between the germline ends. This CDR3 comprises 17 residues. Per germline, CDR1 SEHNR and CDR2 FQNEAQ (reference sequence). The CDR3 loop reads CASSLEVGHLLSYEQYF. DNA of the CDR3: TGTGCCAGCAGCTTAGAAGTGGGACACTTACTCTCCTACGAGCAGTACTTC.

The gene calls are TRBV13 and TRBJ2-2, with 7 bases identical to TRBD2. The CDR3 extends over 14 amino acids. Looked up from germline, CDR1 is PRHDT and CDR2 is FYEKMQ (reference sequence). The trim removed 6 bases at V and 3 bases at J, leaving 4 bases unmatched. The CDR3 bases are TGTGCCAGCAGATCTCGGGGGGACACCGGGGAGCTGTTTTTT. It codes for CASRSRGDTGELFF.

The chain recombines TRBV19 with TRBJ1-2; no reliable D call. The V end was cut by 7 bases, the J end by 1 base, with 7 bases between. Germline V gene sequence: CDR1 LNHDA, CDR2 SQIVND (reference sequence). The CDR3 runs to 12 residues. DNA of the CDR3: TGTGCCAGTATGGGAGGTAACTATGGCTACACCTTC. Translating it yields CASMGGNYGYTF.

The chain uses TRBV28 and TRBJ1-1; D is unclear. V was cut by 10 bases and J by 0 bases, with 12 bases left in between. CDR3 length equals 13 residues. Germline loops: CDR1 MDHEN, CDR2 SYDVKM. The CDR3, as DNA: TGTGCCACCGAAGACGGGATGAACACTGAAGCTTTCTTT. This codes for CATEDGMNTEAFF.

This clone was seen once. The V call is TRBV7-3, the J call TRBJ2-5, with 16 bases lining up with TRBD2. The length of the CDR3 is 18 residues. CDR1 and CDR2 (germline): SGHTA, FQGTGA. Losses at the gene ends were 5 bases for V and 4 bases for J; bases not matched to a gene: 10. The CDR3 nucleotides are TGTGCCAGCAGCCCTTCGGGACTAGCGGGAGGGCCGGGAGAGACCCAGTACTTC. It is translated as CASSPSGLAGGPGETQYF. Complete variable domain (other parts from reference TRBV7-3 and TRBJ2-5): GAGVSQTPSNKVTEKGKYVELRCDPISGHTALYWYRQSLGQGPEFLIYFQGTGAADDSGLPNDRFFAVRPEGSVSTLKIQRTERGDSAVYLCASSPSGLAGGPGETQYFGPGTRLLVL.

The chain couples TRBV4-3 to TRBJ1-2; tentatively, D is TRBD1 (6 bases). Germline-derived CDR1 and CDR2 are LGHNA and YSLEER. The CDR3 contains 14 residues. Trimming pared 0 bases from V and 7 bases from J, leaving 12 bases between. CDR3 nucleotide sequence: TGCGCCAGCAGCCAAGAAGGGGGAGTTGGTGGCTACACCTTC. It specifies CASSQEGGVGGYTF.